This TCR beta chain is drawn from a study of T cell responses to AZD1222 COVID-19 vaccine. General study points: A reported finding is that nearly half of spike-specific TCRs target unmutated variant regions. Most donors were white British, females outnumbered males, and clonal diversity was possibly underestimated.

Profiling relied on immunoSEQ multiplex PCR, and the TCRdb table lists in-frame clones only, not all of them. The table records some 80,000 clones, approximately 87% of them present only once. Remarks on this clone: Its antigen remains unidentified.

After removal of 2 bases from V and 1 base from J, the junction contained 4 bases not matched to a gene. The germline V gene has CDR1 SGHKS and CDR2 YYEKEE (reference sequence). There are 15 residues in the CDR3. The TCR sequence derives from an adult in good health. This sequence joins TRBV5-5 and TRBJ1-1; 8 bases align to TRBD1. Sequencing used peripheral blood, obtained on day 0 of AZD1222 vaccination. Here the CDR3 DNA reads TGTGCCAGCAGCTTTCGGACAGGGAGGAACACTGAAGCTTTCTTT. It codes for CASSFRTGRNTEAFF. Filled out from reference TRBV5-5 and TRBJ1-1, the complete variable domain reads DAGVTQSPTHLIKTRGQQVTLRCSPISGHKSVSWYQQVLGQGPQFIFQYYEKEERGRGNFPDRFSARQFPNYSSELNVNALLLGDSALYLCASSFRTGRNTEAFFGQGTRLTVV.